Presented here are 16 T cell receptor beta chains from one specimen sequenced in a study of blood T cell repertoires in COVID-19. Sequencing was performed with immunoSEQ multiplex PCR; in TCRdb, only in-frame clones are kept and a portion is missing. The sample holds tens of thousands of clones, 65% to 85% seen once. Sequencing was performed on peripheral blood. The receptors come from a woman in her sixties or seventies with acute or convalescent COVID-19.

In DNA, the CDR3 is TGTGCCAGCAGTCCCCCGGGATCGGATACGCAGTATTTT. Translated: CASSPPGSDTQYF. The chain couples TRBV6-2 or TRBV6-3 to TRBJ2-3; perhaps TRBD2 as D (5 bases). CDR1 and CDR2 from the germline V gene are MNHEY and SVGEGT. The CDR3 sequence is 13 residues long. V was shortened by 5 bases and J by 6 bases, with 12 bases between the two germline ends.

This chain joins TRBV29-1 and TRBJ2-3; D is unresolved. Germline V gene sequence: CDR1 SQVTM, CDR2 ANQGSEA. The CDR3 is 13 amino acids. V lost 3 bases and J 8 bases, leaving 15 bases between the germline ends. This CDR3 is CSVDSLLSSTQYF. The CDR3 region has the DNA TGCAGCGTTGACTCCCTTCTAAGTTCTACGCAGTATTTT.

The chain employs TRBV24-1 and TRBJ2-3, with TRBD2 matching over 8 bases. The germline V gene encodes CDR1 KGHDR and CDR2 SFDVKD. The CDR3 has 17 amino acids. Trimming cost V 3 bases and J 3 bases; bases outside gene matches: 10. CDR3 in DNA: TGTGCCACCAGTGATCGAGCCGGGACTAGGGGGACAGATACGCAGTATTTT. Its protein is CATSDRAGTRGTDTQYF.

This clone occurred many times. This chain links TRBV6-5 with TRBJ1-2; TRBD1 matches at 11 bases. Germline V gives CDR1 MNHEY, CDR2 SVGAGI. V lost 5 bases and J lost 7; bases outside the gene matches: 9. CDR3 length: 15 residues. For the CDR3, the DNA is TGTGCCAGCAGTACTCGGACAGGGGGCATGAGTGGCTACACCTTC. Residues: CASSTRTGGMSGYTF.

The DNA of the CDR3 is TGTGCCAGCAGCCCGGGACTAGCGGGGGGTAAAGGGCAGTTCTTC. Protein: CASSPGLAGGKGQFF. The V and J genes are TRBV5-8 and TRBJ2-1; 15 nucleotides agree with TRBD2. Trimming took 4 bases from V and 12 from J; bases not matched to a gene: 8. CDR1 is SGHTS, CDR2 YDEGEE, per germline. The CDR3 contains 15 residues.

This clone was recorded a few times. V usage is TRBV4-1 and J usage is TRBJ2-5; TRBD1 might be the D (5 bases). Germline V gives CDR1 MGHRA, CDR2 YSYEKL. Trimming pared 3 bases from V and 7 bases from J, leaving 18 bases between. The CDR3 has 15 residues. Here the CDR3 DNA reads TGCGCCAGCAGCCACCAACCCGGACAAGTGGGGACCCAGTACTTC. Translating it yields CASSHQPGQVGTQYF.

The chain carries TRBV6-2 or TRBV6-3 and TRBJ1-2; no firm D call. Looked up from germline, CDR1 is MNHEY and CDR2 is SVGEGT. There are 15 residues in the CDR3. Trimming took off 2 bases at V and 7 bases at J, with 17 bases between the two ends. CDR3 residues: CASSYGAGVQSGYTF. CDR3 DNA: TGTGCCAGCAGTTACGGAGCCGGGGTTCAGTCTGGCTACACCTTC.

This chain connects TRBV7-2 to TRBJ1-5; 9 nucleotides match TRBD1. The CDR3 covers 15 residues. Per germline, CDR1 SGHTA and CDR2 FQGNSA. Trimming removed 6 bases from V and 6 bases from J; junction bases left unmatched: 9. The CDR3 coding sequence is TGTGCCAGCAGTTACACAGGGGGCGAAGGTCAGCCCCAGCATTTT. Its protein is CASSYTGGEGQPQHF.

The chain recombines TRBV7-2 with TRBJ2-7; unclear D gene. Germline V CDR1 and CDR2: SGHTA, FQGNSA. This CDR3 is built from 17 residues. V lost 5 bases, J lost 2 bases, and 22 bases lay in between. The CDR3 protein is CASSPRVSENRPYEQYF. For the CDR3, the DNA is TGTGCCAGCAGCCCCCGGGTCTCGGAAAACCGTCCCTACGAGCAGTACTTC.

J is TRBJ1-5 and V is TRBV5-6; TRBD1 might be the D (6 bases). Germline assignment: CDR1 SGHDT and CDR2 YYEEEE. There are 14 residues in the CDR3. The V end was cut by 1 base, the J end by 6 bases, with 11 bases between. CDR3 DNA: TGTGCCAGCAGCTTGAATAGGGGGGGTCAGCCCCAGCATTTT. It specifies CASSLNRGGQPQHF.

This clone was seen just once. This rearrangement joins TRBV6-1 to TRBJ1-4, with 7 bases matching TRBD1. The germline V gene encodes CDR1 MNHNS and CDR2 SASEGT. After removal of 3 bases from V and 3 bases from J, the junction contained 4 bases not matched to a gene. This CDR3 spans 15 amino acids. CDR3 protein: CASSEQGVANEKLFF. CDR3 in DNA: TGTGCCAGCAGTGAGCAGGGGGTTGCTAATGAAAAACTGTTTTTT.

The genes are TRBV19 and TRBJ2-5; 8 bases are a match to TRBD2. CDR1 is LNHDA and CDR2 is SQIVND in the germline V gene (reference sequence). The J segment lost 5 bases and the V segment lost 10 bases, leaving 12 bases of the junction unmatched. The CDR3 has 14 amino acids. CDR3 bases: TGTGCCACCTCCGGGGGGGCGAGGGGGGAGACCCAGTACTTC. Residues: CATSGGARGETQYF. Full variable domain (missing parts from reference TRBV19 and TRBJ2-5): DGGITQSPKYLFRKEGQNVTLSCEQNLNHDAMYWYRQDPGQGLRLIYYSQIVNDFQKGDIAEGYSVSREKKESFPLTVTSAQKNPTAFYLCATSGGARGETQYFGPGTRLLVL.

The chain carries TRBV6-5 and TRBJ1-5; the D is unclear. Deletions cut 9 bases from V and 3 bases from J, with 12 bases between. The CDR3 runs 13 residues. Germline-derived CDR1 and CDR2 are MNHEY and SVGAGI. Here the CDR3 reads CASQALHNQPQHF. The CDR3 DNA reads as TGTGCCAGTCAGGCCCTTCACAATCAGCCCCAGCATTTT.

The chain is built from TRBV12-3 or TRBV12-4 and TRBJ2-5; 9 bases match TRBD1. The V gene end was trimmed by 4 bases and the J gene end by 7 bases; junction bases not matched to a gene: 4. There are 13 residues in the CDR3. CDR3 in DNA: TGTGCCAGCAGTTCGGGACAGGGAGCGACCCAGTACTTC. Its protein product is CASSSGQGATQYF.

CDR3 amino acids: CASSEAAGGRSGANVLTF. CDR3 coding DNA: TGTGCCAGCAGTGAAGCGGCCGGGGGGCGATCTGGGGCCAACGTCCTGACTTTC. The chain has TRBV6-1 and TRBJ2-6; TRBD2 is a possible D gene (7 bases). Germline V lookup: CDR1 MNHNS, CDR2 SASEGT. V lost 0 bases, J lost 1 base, and 13 bases lay in between. The CDR3 has 18 amino acids.

The CDR3 spells CASSLTTVGNTIYF. CDR3 DNA: TGTGCCAGCAGCTTGACGACTGTTGGAAACACCATATATTTT. The chain combines TRBV5-8 with TRBJ1-3; no definite D call. V shed 1 base and J shed 3 bases, with 8 bases lying between them. Germline V gene sequence: CDR1 SGHTS, CDR2 YDEGEE. The CDR3 is made up of 14 amino acids.